The TCR beta chain under discussion was sequenced for a study of blood T cells in healthy people across ages. Findings and caveats of the study: Whereas aged donors had fewer naive CD4+ cells, long-lived donors had more of them and higher diversity.

Sample-barcoded 5' priming and a J-beta primer mix drove a second PCR of roughly 6 to 12 cycles. TCRdb re-called the 5' RACE reads with MiXCR, one entry per CDR3 protein. In the table there are about 780,000 distinct CDR3 sequences, 62% of which are singletons. As for this clonotype: Its antigen is currently unknown.

This CDR3 is 14 amino acids long. Trimming cost V 5 bases and J 9 bases, with 17 bases left between them. Germline CDR1 is MNHEY and CDR2 is SMNVEV (reference sequence). Specimen: blood. The source of this sequence is a man aged 25-40 years in good health. This rearrangement joins TRBV27 to TRBJ2-1; D is tentatively TRBD1 or TRBD2 (6 bases each). CDR3 in DNA: TGTGCCAGCAGTCGCCCTGGGGGGCCTCCTGAGCAGTTCTTC. Amino acid sequence: CASSRPGGPPEQFF.